This entry lists 19 T cell receptor beta chains sequenced from one sample in a study of blood T cell repertoires in COVID-19. The protocol was immunoSEQ multiplex PCR, while the TCRdb copy is restricted to in-frame clones and leaves out a portion. The repertoire has tens of thousands of clones, roughly nine tenths of them found once; the top ten carry 1.6%. Material: peripheral blood. Receptors were obtained from a man in his 60s with acute or convalescent COVID-19.

This chain connects TRBV5-8 to TRBJ1-5; 8 nucleotides line up with TRBD1. V gave up 3 bases and J gave up 1 base; unmatched junction bases: 3. The CDR3 contains 15 residues. Germline values: CDR1 SGHTS, CDR2 YDEGEE. The CDR3 bases are TGTGCCAGCAGCTGGGACAGGCTGAGCAATCAGCCCCAGCATTTT. This sequence encodes CASSWDRLSNQPQHF.

The chain employs TRBV19 and TRBJ1-3, with 10 bases lining up with TRBD1. The germline V gene encodes CDR1 LNHDA and CDR2 SQIVND (reference sequence). The CDR3 consists of 18 residues. V trimming: 4 bases; J trimming: 2 bases; junction bases outside the gene matches: 11. DNA for the CDR3: TGTGCCAGTAGTAAAGGAAAAGACAGGGGGCTGGCTGGAAACACCATATATTTT. Translated, it gives CASSKGKDRGLAGNTIYF. Full variable domain (missing parts from reference TRBV19 and TRBJ1-3): DGGITQSPKYLFRKEGQNVTLSCEQNLNHDAMYWYRQDPGQGLRLIYYSQIVNDFQKGDIAEGYSVSREKKESFPLTVTSAQKNPTAFYLCASSKGKDRGLAGNTIYFGEGSWLTVV.

V usage is TRBV7-2 and J usage is TRBJ2-5; the D gene is possibly TRBD1 (6 bases). Trimming removed 5 bases from V and 4 bases from J, with 8 bases in between. This CDR3 is 12 amino acids long. Germline assignment: CDR1 SGHTA and CDR2 FQGNSA. The CDR3 DNA reads TGTGCCAGCAGCCGAGGGGGAGAGACCCAGTACTTC. Protein product: CASSRGGETQYF.

This chain uses TRBV21-1 with TRBJ1-1; the table's D call TRBD1 went unverified against the DNA. TRBV21-1 is a pseudogene. The CDR3 extends over 14 amino acids. The CDR3 DNA sequence: TGTGCCAGCAGCAGGATCAGGGGTTTCACTGAAGCTTTCTTT. Translation gives CASSRIRGFTEAFF.

V and J are TRBV4-1 and TRBJ1-1; 7 nucleotides line up with TRBD1. Trimming at V came to 1 base and at J to 6 bases, leaving 8 bases not matched to a gene. The CDR3 loop spans 15 amino acids. Looked up from germline, CDR1 is MGHRA and CDR2 is YSYEKL. CDR3 sequence (DNA): TGCGCCAGCAGCCAAGGACAGGGAGGTTGGGCTGAAGCTTTCTTT. Translation gives CASSQGQGGWAEAFF.

The chain carries TRBV6-5 and TRBJ2-5; TRBD2 aligns across 9 bases. Germline V gene lookup returns CDR1 MNHEY and CDR2 SVGAGI. The CDR3 has 15 residues. J was trimmed by 4 bases and V by 6 bases; bases with no gene match: 9. CDR3 in amino acids: CASRGAGGQGETQYF. For the CDR3, the DNA is TGTGCCAGCAGGGGAGCGGGGGGCCAAGGAGAGACCCAGTACTTC.

CDR3 sequence (DNA): TGTGCCAGCAGTGAAAGAGGGTTAGCTTTCTTT. The encoded protein is CASSERGLAFF. The chain couples TRBV6-1 to TRBJ1-1; D is unclear. Trimming pared 2 bases from V and 10 bases from J, leaving 8 bases between. Germline assignment: CDR1 MNHNS and CDR2 SASEGT. This CDR3 has 11 residues.

V gene TRBV5-1 combines with J gene TRBJ1-3; D remains ambiguous. Trimming stripped 4 bases from V and 0 bases from J, with 11 bases between. The V gene's germline CDR1 is SGHRS and CDR2 YFSETQ. The CDR3 consists of 15 residues. This chain's CDR3 is CASSPLDGSGNTIYF. The CDR3 bases are TGCGCCAGCAGCCCCCTAGACGGCTCTGGAAACACCATATATTTT.

The gene calls are TRBV7-9 and TRBJ1-6, with TRBD1 as a possible D gene (6 bases). CDR3 length: 17 amino acids. CDR1 and CDR2 from the germline V gene are SEHNR and FQNEAQ (reference sequence). V was pared by 1 base and J by 9 bases, with 19 bases between. CDR3 nucleotide sequence: TGTGCCAGCAGCTTAGATCGGACAGCTATAATCGTTTCACCCCTCCACTTT. Protein product: CASSLDRTAIIVSPLHF.

For this clone: Other DNA sequences in this sample translate to the same CDR3. This chain links TRBV24-1 with TRBJ2-2; 8 nucleotides line up with TRBD2. CDR1 is KGHDR and CDR2 is SFDVKD in the germline V gene. The CDR3 spans 16 residues. Trimming cost V 6 bases and J 6 bases; bases outside gene matches: 11. CDR3 nucleotides: TGTGCCACCAGTTCCCCGGGGGGGAGAGGGCCCGGGGAGCTGTTTTTT. Protein sequence: CATSSPGGRGPGELFF.

This chain uses TRBV14 with TRBJ1-1; no definite D call. CDR1 SGHDN and CDR2 FVKESK come from the germline V gene. V was pared by 1 base and J by 4 bases, with 10 bases between. The CDR3 loop spans 14 amino acids. This CDR3 is CASSQVGSRTEAFF. In nucleotides, the CDR3 is TGTGCCAGCAGCCAAGTCGGGTCTCGCACTGAAGCTTTCTTT.

Only one count was recorded for this clone. The chain couples TRBV5-6 to TRBJ1-1; tentatively, D is TRBD1 (5 bases). Germline values: CDR1 SGHDT, CDR2 YYEEEE. Trimming shortened V by 3 bases and J by 0 bases, and 12 bases separated the two germline ends. The CDR3 spans 15 residues. CDR3 DNA sequence: TGTGCCAGCAGCTCGGACACAGGACTGAACACTGAAGCTTTCTTT. It codes for CASSSDTGLNTEAFF.

The chain recombines TRBV2 with TRBJ2-7, with 7 positions matching TRBD1. This CDR3 contains 14 residues. The junction had 9 bases not matched to a gene; V was cut back by 3 bases and J by 7 bases. Germline lookup yields CDR1 SNHLY and CDR2 FYNNEI. The DNA of the CDR3 is TGTGCCAGCAGTGACTTCAGGGGGAGATTGGAGCAGTACTTC. Protein product: CASSDFRGRLEQYF.

The gene calls are TRBV5-6 and TRBJ1-4, with TRBD1 identical over 9 bases. The germline CDR1 and CDR2 sequences are SGHDT and YYEEEE. V lost 4 bases to trimming and J lost 7 bases; unmatched junction nucleotides: 5. CDR3 length: 14 residues. DNA for the CDR3: TGTGCCAGCAGCAAAACAGGGGGCCCTGAAAAACTGTTTTTT. Translating gives CASSKTGGPEKLFF.

The chain couples TRBV27 to TRBJ1-3; D is ambiguous. CDR3 length: 14 amino acids. V was trimmed by 2 bases and J by 1 base, leaving 6 bases between them. Germline V gene data show CDR1 as MNHEY and CDR2 as SMNVEV (reference sequence). The CDR3 nucleotides read TGTGCCAGCAGTTTAAGAGGGTCTGGAAACACCATATATTTT. Encoded protein: CASSLRGSGNTIYF.

J is TRBJ1-1 and V is TRBV6-6, with D uncertain. Germline V gives CDR1 MNHNY, CDR2 SVGAGI (reference sequence). CDR3 length: 13 residues. Between the trimmed V and J ends, which lost 7 bases and 4 bases, there was a span of 13 bases. Here the CDR3 reads CASTLPEGTEAFF. The CDR3 DNA follows: TGTGCCAGCACTTTACCGGAGGGCACTGAAGCTTTCTTT.

This chain connects TRBV10-1 to TRBJ1-3; D is perhaps TRBD1 (5 bases). Germline loops: CDR1 WNHNN, CDR2 SYGVQD (reference sequence). CDR3 length equals 17 residues. The V end was cut by 4 bases, the J end by 7 bases, with 23 bases between. The CDR3 DNA reads as TGCGCCAGCAGTGTTATAACAGGCATCAGCAATGGGAACACCATATATTTT. It is translated as CASSVITGISNGNTIYF.

The rearrangement joins TRBV6-5 to TRBJ1-4; 7 nucleotides agree with TRBD1. CDR3 length: 14 residues. V dropped 5 bases and J dropped 4; count of bases not matched to a gene: 4. Germline CDR1 MNHEY, CDR2 SVGAGI. The CDR3 DNA follows: TGTGCCAGCAGTACGACAGGGATTAATGAAAAACTGTTTTTT. Encoded protein: CASSTTGINEKLFF.

The chain joins TRBV29-1 to TRBJ1-1; D may be TRBD1 (5 bases). The germline V and J ends were trimmed by 6 bases and 2 bases, with 10 bases remaining between them. The germline gives CDR1 SQVTM, CDR2 ANQGSEA. The CDR3 has 12 amino acids. The CDR3 sequence is CSVDSTNTEAFF. The CDR3 nucleotides read TGCAGCGTCGACAGCACAAACACTGAAGCTTTCTTT.